Listed below are T cell receptor beta chains from one sample, sequenced in a study of shared clonotypes between healthy human individuals. Profiled with immunoSEQ multiplex PCR; TCRdb holds only in-frame clones, not every one. The sample shows about 380,000 clones, around 96% of them seen only once. The specimen sequenced was memory CD8+ T cells sorted from blood. The receptors were gathered from a man aged 30-40 years in good health. Each CDR3 is given with its conserved first and last residue. Each record gives: clone size, V gene, D gene, J gene, CDR3 DNA, CDR3 protein. The D gene is left open where the match is weak. Rows give clone size only sometimes, using once, few, many, or a class for an expanded clone.

abundance: NA; v_gene: TRBV5-1; d_gene: TRBD2; j_gene: TRBJ2-7; CDR3nt: TGCGCCAGCAGCCCGGCGGGAGGAGTCTCCTACGAGCAGTACTTC; CDR3aa: CASSPAGGVSYEQYF
abundance: NA; v_gene: TRBV5-6; d_gene: TRBD1; j_gene: TRBJ2-1; CDR3nt: TGTGCCAGCAGCCCGGACAGGGGGGAGCAGTTCTTC; CDR3aa: CASSPDRGEQFF
abundance: NA; v_gene: TRBV28; d_gene: NA; j_gene: TRBJ2-5; CDR3nt: TGTGCCAGCAGTTCAAACTACTTGACCCAGTACTTC; CDR3aa: CASSSNYLTQYF
abundance: NA; v_gene: TRBV19; d_gene: NA; j_gene: TRBJ2-7; CDR3nt: TGTGCCAGTAGTCTCCGGGACGGAGCCTACGAGCAGTACTTC; CDR3aa: CASSLRDGAYEQYF
abundance: NA; v_gene: TRBV19; d_gene: NA; j_gene: TRBJ2-7; CDR3nt: TGTGCCAGTAGTATGTCAGGGTACGAGCAGTACTTC; CDR3aa: CASSMSGYEQYF
abundance: NA; v_gene: TRBV13; d_gene: NA; j_gene: TRBJ2-5; CDR3nt: TGTGCCAGCAGCCTACTCGGAGCGACCCAGTACTTC; CDR3aa: CASSLLGATQYF
abundance: NA; v_gene: TRBV7-9; d_gene: NA; j_gene: TRBJ2-7; CDR3nt: TGTGCCAGCAGCCAAGTCCTATCCTACGAGCAGTACTTC; CDR3aa: CASSQVLSYEQYF
abundance: NA; v_gene: TRBV7-8; d_gene: NA; j_gene: TRBJ1-2; CDR3nt: TGTGCCAGCAGCTTAAACACTAACTATGGCTACACCTTC; CDR3aa: CASSLNTNYGYTF
abundance: NA; v_gene: TRBV18; d_gene: NA; j_gene: TRBJ1-4; CDR3nt: TGTGCCAGCTCACCACTCTACACGGCGACTAATGAAAAACTGTTTTTT; CDR3aa: CASSPLYTATNEKLFF
abundance: NA; v_gene: TRBV19; d_gene: TRBD2; j_gene: TRBJ2-7; CDR3nt: TGTGCCAGTAGTATGCCCAGCGGGAACGAGCAGTACTTC; CDR3aa: CASSMPSGNEQYF
abundance: NA; v_gene: TRBV7-9; d_gene: NA; j_gene: TRBJ1-2; CDR3nt: TGTGCCAGCAGCTTACCCCGCGTCGGGAGGTATGGCTACACCTTC; CDR3aa: CASSLPRVGRYGYTF
abundance: NA; v_gene: TRBV27; d_gene: TRBD1; j_gene: TRBJ1-4; CDR3nt: TGTGCCAGCAGTTTAGTGACAGGGGCTGAAAAACTGTTTTTT; CDR3aa: CASSLVTGAEKLFF
abundance: once; v_gene: TRBV19; d_gene: TRBD2; j_gene: TRBJ2-7; CDR3nt: TGTGCCAGTTCCCCCGGGACAGGGCTACTAGCGGGGGGCTACGAGCAGTACTTC; CDR3aa: CASSPGTGLLAGGYEQYF
abundance: NA; v_gene: TRBV9; d_gene: TRBD2; j_gene: TRBJ2-3; CDR3nt: TGTGCCAGCAGCCGTAGGACTAGCGGAACCACAGATACGCAGTATTTT; CDR3aa: CASSRRTSGTTDTQYF
abundance: NA; v_gene: TRBV14; d_gene: TRBD1; j_gene: TRBJ2-7; CDR3nt: TGTGCCAGCAGCCTACTCGGGACAGGGGCCTACGAGCAGTACTTC; CDR3aa: CASSLLGTGAYEQYF
abundance: NA; v_gene: TRBV6-5; d_gene: NA; j_gene: TRBJ2-5; CDR3nt: TGTGCCAGCAGACGGAACCAAGAGACCCAGTACTTC; CDR3aa: CASRRNQETQYF
abundance: NA; v_gene: TRBV6-6; d_gene: TRBD1; j_gene: TRBJ2-1; CDR3nt: TGTGCCAGCAGTTACCGGGACAGCTCCTACAATGAGCAGTTCTTC; CDR3aa: CASSYRDSSYNEQFF
abundance: NA; v_gene: TRBV5-1; d_gene: TRBD2; j_gene: TRBJ2-3; CDR3nt: TGCGCCAGCAGCTTGGCCGGGACTAGCGGGAGGGATACGCAGTATTTT; CDR3aa: CASSLAGTSGRDTQYF
abundance: NA; v_gene: TRBV11-3; d_gene: NA; j_gene: TRBJ2-1; CDR3nt: TGTGCCAGCAGCTTAGTGGCCACCAATGAGCAGTTCTTC; CDR3aa: CASSLVATNEQFF
abundance: NA; v_gene: TRBV6-6; d_gene: NA; j_gene: TRBJ1-1; CDR3nt: TGTGCCAGCAGCCCGACGGAAAACACTGAAGCTTTCTTT; CDR3aa: CASSPTENTEAFF
abundance: NA; v_gene: TRBV27; d_gene: TRBD2; j_gene: TRBJ2-7; CDR3nt: TGTGCCAGCAGTACCCAGCGGGAGGACCCCTACGAGCAGTACTTC; CDR3aa: CASSTQREDPYEQYF
abundance: NA; v_gene: TRBV19; d_gene: TRBD1; j_gene: TRBJ1-5; CDR3nt: TGTGCCAGTAGTTATAAGACAGGGGTCAATCAGCCCCAGCATTTT; CDR3aa: CASSYKTGVNQPQHF
abundance: NA; v_gene: TRBV7-2; d_gene: NA; j_gene: TRBJ2-1; CDR3nt: TGTGCCAGCAGCTTAGCGGCCGGCTCCTACAATGAGCAGTTCTTC; CDR3aa: CASSLAAGSYNEQFF
abundance: NA; v_gene: TRBV2; d_gene: NA; j_gene: TRBJ2-4; CDR3nt: TGTGCCAGCGGGGGCTATACGACCACGACCAAAAACATTCAGTACTTC; CDR3aa: CASGGYTTTTKNIQYF
abundance: NA; v_gene: TRBV6-5; d_gene: NA; j_gene: TRBJ1-5; CDR3nt: TGTGCCAGCAGTACGGACGGAAGCAATCAGCCCCAGCATTTT; CDR3aa: CASSTDGSNQPQHF
abundance: NA; v_gene: TRBV5-4; d_gene: NA; j_gene: TRBJ2-1; CDR3nt: TGTGCCAGCAGCTTTCGGGAGTCATACAATGAGCAGTTCTTC; CDR3aa: CASSFRESYNEQFF
abundance: NA; v_gene: TRBV14; d_gene: TRBD2; j_gene: TRBJ2-1; CDR3nt: TGTGCCAGCAGCCAATTTATAGCGGGACCGCAGTTCTTC; CDR3aa: CASSQFIAGPQFF
abundance: NA; v_gene: TRBV18; d_gene: NA; j_gene: TRBJ2-4; CDR3nt: TGTGCCAGCTCACCACCGGGAGCTATAGCCAAAAACATTCAGTACTTC; CDR3aa: CASSPPGAIAKNIQYF
abundance: NA; v_gene: TRBV5-6; d_gene: NA; j_gene: TRBJ2-5; CDR3nt: TGTGCCAGCAGCCATTCGGAGACCCAGTACTTC; CDR3aa: CASSHSETQYF
abundance: NA; v_gene: TRBV5-1; d_gene: NA; j_gene: TRBJ2-5; CDR3nt: TGCGCCAGCAGCTTGGTTGGGGGAGAAGAGACCCAGTACTTC; CDR3aa: CASSLVGGEETQYF
abundance: NA; v_gene: TRBV28; d_gene: TRBD1; j_gene: TRBJ2-1; CDR3nt: TGTGCCAGCAGCGGACAGGGATTCAATGAGCAGTTCTTC; CDR3aa: CASSGQGFNEQFF
abundance: NA; v_gene: TRBV4-2; d_gene: NA; j_gene: TRBJ2-5; CDR3nt: TGTGCCAGCAGCCAAGATCCGACCGAGACCCAGTACTTC; CDR3aa: CASSQDPTETQYF
abundance: NA; v_gene: TRBV28; d_gene: NA; j_gene: TRBJ2-7; CDR3nt: TGTGCCAGCAGTGGACTGGGCTACCCGAACTCCTACGAGCAGTACTTC; CDR3aa: CASSGLGYPNSYEQYF
abundance: NA; v_gene: TRBV7-8; d_gene: NA; j_gene: TRBJ2-1; CDR3nt: TGTGCCAGCAGCGTCGACGATGTTTATTTGAGTGAGCAGTTCTTC; CDR3aa: CASSVDDVYLSEQFF